The source of this T cell receptor beta chain is a study of Tregs in tolerant kidney transplant recipients. J was trimmed by 7 bases and V by 6 bases; bases with no gene match: 9. CDR1 SQVTM and CDR2 ANQGSEA come from the germline V gene. This CDR3 comprises 13 residues. In the case of this clone: With the read ending 3 residues before the CDR3 end, the germline J gene is used to fill in that end.

TCRdb's table, derived via immunoSEQ multiplex PCR, lists solely in-frame clones and lacks some. The table lists roughly 53,000 clones. Sample: CD4+ T cells from blood, taken before the transplant. The TCR originated in a human donor who received a combined kidney and bone marrow transplant. The chain joins TRBV29-1 to TRBJ1-1, with 9 bases matching TRBD1. Partial CDR3 DNA: TGCAGCGTGGTGGACAGGGGCCTTATTGAA. Its translation is CSVVDRGLIE. The CDR3, in full, reads CSVVDRGLIEAFF.